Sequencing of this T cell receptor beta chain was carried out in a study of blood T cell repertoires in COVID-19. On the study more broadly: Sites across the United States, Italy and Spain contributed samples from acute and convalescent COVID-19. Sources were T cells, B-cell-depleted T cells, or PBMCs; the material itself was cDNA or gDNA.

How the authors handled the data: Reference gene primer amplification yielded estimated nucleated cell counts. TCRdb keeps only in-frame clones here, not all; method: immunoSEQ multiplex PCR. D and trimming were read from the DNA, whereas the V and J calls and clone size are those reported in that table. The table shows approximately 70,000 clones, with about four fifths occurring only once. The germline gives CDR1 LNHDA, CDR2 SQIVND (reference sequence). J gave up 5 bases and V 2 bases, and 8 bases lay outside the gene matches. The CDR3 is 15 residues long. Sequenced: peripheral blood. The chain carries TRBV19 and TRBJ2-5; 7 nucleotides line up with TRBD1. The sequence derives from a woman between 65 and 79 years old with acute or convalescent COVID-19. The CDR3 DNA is TGTGCCAGTAGTATAACAGGGGTTGCTTGGGAGACCCAGTACTTC. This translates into CASSITGVAWETQYF.